This TCR beta chain is from a study of blood T cell repertoires in COVID-19. How the authors handled the data: Estimation of nucleated cell counts relied on the amplification of reference gene primers. This table comes from immunoSEQ multiplex PCR, and its TCRdb copy is limited to in-frame clones, with some not included. That table supplies the V and J calls and clone size; D and trimming were determined from the DNA. The table records about 300,000 clones, around 84% of them present only once. Study members were between roughly 18 and 100 years old and lived in 20 to 25 US regions. Which cohort a participant joined came from the clinical history participants gave. Up to 2 weeks before entering the study, exposed participants had met a COVID-19 case. The V gene's germline CDR1 is SQVTM and CDR2 ANQGSEA. V dropped 0 bases and J dropped 7 bases, with 11 bases sitting between them. The CDR3 is 13 amino acids.

The origin of this receptor is a woman in her twenties or thirties who had been exposed to COVID-19. Sequencing used PBMCs or T cells enriched from blood (not recorded which). The V call is TRBV29-1, the J call TRBJ2-3; maybe TRBD1 (6 bases). CDR3 region: CSVEDTGLNTQYF. CDR3 nucleotide sequence: TGCAGCGTTGAAGATACAGGGCTGAATACGCAGTATTTT.